Described below is a single TCR beta chain sequence and its context. The antigen remains unidentified. The record originates from a study of OX40 agonist ivuxolimab in advanced cancers. Points from the study as a whole: On average, a greater number of expanded clones characterised CD8+ T cells relative to CD4+. At 0.1 to 3.0 mg/kg, CD4+ and CD8+ blood T cells expanded clonally by week 6.

This CDR3 spans 14 amino acids. Trimming shortened V by 5 bases and J by 3 bases, and 14 bases separated the two germline ends. CDR1 SGHRS and CDR2 YFSETQ come from the germline V gene. TCRdb's table, derived via immunoSEQ multiplex PCR, lists solely in-frame clones and lacks some. The sample lists about 97,000 clones, less than 90% occurring once. The specimen comprised CD4+ or CD8+ T cells sorted from blood, sampled in a trial of the OX40 agonist ivuxolimab. J is TRBJ1-1 and V is TRBV5-1, with D possibly being TRBD1 (6 bases). This receptor was identified in an adult with an advanced solid tumor such as melanoma, head and neck, liver or kidney cancer. The CDR3 sequence: CASRVGQRDTEAFF. The CDR3 DNA reads as TGCGCCAGCAGGGTCGGACAGAGGGACACTGAAGCTTTCTTT.